The rows below give T cell receptor beta chains drawn from one sample of a study of blood T cell repertoires in COVID-19. Sequenced by immunoSEQ multiplex PCR; TCRdb stores in-frame clones only, minus some. The repertoire includes approximately 90,000 clones, roughly 80% of them detected once, and 4% to 5.5% sits in the top ten. The sample consisted of peripheral blood. These receptors were collected from a man in his fifties or sixties with acute or convalescent COVID-19. The conserved cysteine and the conserved F or W are not part of the CDR3 here.

v_call	j_call	cdr3_aa
TRBV4-2	TRBJ2-2	AGRTSGTTGELF
TRBV6-5	TRBJ2-7	ASSSIYEQY
TRBV5-1	TRBJ1-6	ASSLTDRASNSPLH
TRBV4-1	TRBJ2-3	ASSRGLGSTDTQY
TRBV7-2	TRBJ2-7	ASSLGQGGYEQY
TRBV11-3	TRBJ1-6	ASSNRDSPLH
TRBV7-9	TRBJ2-2	ASSQAGNTGELF
TRBV25-1	TRBJ1-4	ASSDQPGLVSEKLF
TRBV11-2	TRBJ2-7	ASSLEWRTSGKYEQY
TRBV6-2/TRBV6-3	TRBJ2-5	ASSSPGLALQETQY
TRBV6-2/TRBV6-3	TRBJ2-7	ASSYGTSGRSYEQY
TRBV3-1/TRBV3-2	TRBJ2-5	ASSQDHYDRRVAAFQETQY
TRBV2	TRBJ2-5	ASSERRGQETQY
TRBV11-3	TRBJ2-7	ASSPLRGTAYEQY
TRBV10-2	TRBJ2-1	ASSELGPAIHKQF
TRBV7-9	TRBJ2-2	ASSSRTGSTGELF
TRBV19	TRBJ2-7	ASSIVGPQSGEQY
TRBV5-6	TRBJ2-7	ASSFYVGAQRLY
TRBV6-4	TRBJ2-7	ASSPGTSGALARQY
TRBV19	TRBJ2-7	ASDGGTHSYEQY
TRBV5-1	TRBJ1-5	ASSLTGIDQPQH
TRBV5-1	TRBJ1-5	ASSFDGQGNQPQH
TRBV30	TRBJ2-1	AWSNRQDLL
TRBV6-2/TRBV6-3	TRBJ1-2	ASSGIRQNYGYT
TRBV4-1	TRBJ2-7	ASSQGLAGTYEQY